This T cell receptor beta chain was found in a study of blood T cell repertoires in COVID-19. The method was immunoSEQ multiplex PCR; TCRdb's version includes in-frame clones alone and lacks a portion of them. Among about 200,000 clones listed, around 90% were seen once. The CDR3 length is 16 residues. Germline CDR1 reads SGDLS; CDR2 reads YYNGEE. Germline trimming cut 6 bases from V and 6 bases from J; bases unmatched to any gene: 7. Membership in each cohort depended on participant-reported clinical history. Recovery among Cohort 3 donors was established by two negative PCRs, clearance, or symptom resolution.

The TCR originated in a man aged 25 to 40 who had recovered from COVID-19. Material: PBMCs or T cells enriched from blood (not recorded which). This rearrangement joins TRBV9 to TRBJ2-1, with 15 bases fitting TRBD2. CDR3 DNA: TGTGCCAGCACTGCATCGGGACTAGCGGGGGGCAATGAGCAGTTCTTC. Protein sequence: CASTASGLAGGNEQFF.